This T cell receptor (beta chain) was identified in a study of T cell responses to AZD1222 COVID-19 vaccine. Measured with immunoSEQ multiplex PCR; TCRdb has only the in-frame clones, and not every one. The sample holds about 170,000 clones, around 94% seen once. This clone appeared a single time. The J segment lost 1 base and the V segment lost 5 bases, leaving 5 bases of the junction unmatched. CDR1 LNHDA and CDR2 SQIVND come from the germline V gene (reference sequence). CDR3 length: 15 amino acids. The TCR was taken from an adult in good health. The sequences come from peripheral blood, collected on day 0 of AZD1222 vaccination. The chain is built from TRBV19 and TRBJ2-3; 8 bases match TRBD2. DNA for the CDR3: TGTGCCAGTAGTTATCCAGCGGGAGGCACAGATACGCAGTATTTT. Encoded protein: CASSYPAGGTDTQYF. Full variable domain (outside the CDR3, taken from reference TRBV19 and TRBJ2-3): DGGITQSPKYLFRKEGQNVTLSCEQNLNHDAMYWYRQDPGQGLRLIYYSQIVNDFQKGDIAEGYSVSREKKESFPLTVTSAQKNPTAFYLCASSYPAGGTDTQYFGPGTRLTVL.